This entry describes one T cell receptor beta chain. The antigen is undetermined. Profiled with immunoSEQ multiplex PCR; TCRdb holds only in-frame clones, not every one. The profile shows about 87,000 clones, about nine tenths of them singletons. The sample originates from a study of siplizumab effects on memory and regulatory T cells. Study-level points and caveats: Among sequences traceable to unstimulated CD4+ memory cells, alloreactive ones were significantly reduced by siplizumab. Versus over 25% in controls, the mappable alloreactive CD4+ clones averaged about 70% Treg-derived with siplizumab. Only a minority of proliferating CD4+ or CD8+ clones had an assignable naive or memory phenotype, with roughly 80-96% lacking one.

Trimming stripped 3 bases from V and 1 base from J, with 10 bases between. This CDR3 has 14 amino acids. Germline assignment: CDR1 SGDLS and CDR2 YYNGEE. J is TRBJ2-5 and V is TRBV9, with a weak D call TRBD1 (5 bases). The receptor was isolated from a human donor in good health. Specimen: Tregs sorted from blood. This CDR3 is CASSAGFLQETQYF. The CDR3 bases are TGTGCCAGCAGCGCAGGGTTCCTCCAAGAGACCCAGTACTTC. Looking up the rest from reference TRBV9 and TRBJ2-5 gives the full variable domain: DSGVTQTPKHLITATGQRVTLRCSPRSGDLSVYWYQQSLDQGLQFLIQYYNGEERAKGNILERFSAQQFPDLHSELNLSSLELGDSALYFCASSAGFLQETQYFGPGTRLLVL.